This T cell receptor (beta chain) is from a study of T cells in Graves' hyperthyroidism and ophthalmopathy. At the level of the study: Sampling of peripheral blood happened at initial diagnosis, prior to any treatment.

Researchers took RNA transcripts and amplified the TCR beta CDR3 regions from them. The study used the HTBI primer set for a first-round RT-PCR of the TCR CDR3. TCRdb recomputed calls from the multiplex PCR reads with MiXCR, one row per CDR3 protein. The sample has 280,000 or so distinct CDR3 sequences; approximately 26% are singletons. It was uncontrolled infection, other autoimmune disease, pregnancy or lactation that excluded patients. In germline, CDR1 is MNHNS, CDR2 SASEGT. The CDR3 is 14 residues long. V shed 5 bases, J shed 6 bases, and the junction held 5 bases outside the gene matches. This clonotype has more than one count but fewer than ten.

This receptor was identified in a man aged 35-49 years with Graves' hyperthyroidism that later progressed to Graves' ophthalmopathy. The sequenced sample was blood. This sequence joins TRBV6-1 and TRBJ2-4, with TRBD2 matching over 9 bases. The CDR3 protein is CASSPSGRINIQYF. For the CDR3, the DNA is TGTGCCAGCAGTCCCAGCGGGAGGATAAACATTCAGTACTTC.